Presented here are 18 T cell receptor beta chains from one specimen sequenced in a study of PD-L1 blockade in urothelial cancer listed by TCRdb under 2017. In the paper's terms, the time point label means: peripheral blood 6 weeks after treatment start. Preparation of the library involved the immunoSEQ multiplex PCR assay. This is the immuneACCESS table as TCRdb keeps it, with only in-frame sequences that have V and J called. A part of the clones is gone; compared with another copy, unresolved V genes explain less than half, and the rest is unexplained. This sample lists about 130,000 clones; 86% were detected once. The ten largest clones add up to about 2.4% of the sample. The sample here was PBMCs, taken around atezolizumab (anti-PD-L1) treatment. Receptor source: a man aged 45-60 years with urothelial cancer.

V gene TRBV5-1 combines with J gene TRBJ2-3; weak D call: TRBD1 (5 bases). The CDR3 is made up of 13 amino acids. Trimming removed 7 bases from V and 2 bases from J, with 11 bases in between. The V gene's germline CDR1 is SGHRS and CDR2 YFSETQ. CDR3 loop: CASALGVTDTQYF. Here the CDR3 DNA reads TGCGCCAGCGCCTTAGGGGTCACAGATACGCAGTATTTT.

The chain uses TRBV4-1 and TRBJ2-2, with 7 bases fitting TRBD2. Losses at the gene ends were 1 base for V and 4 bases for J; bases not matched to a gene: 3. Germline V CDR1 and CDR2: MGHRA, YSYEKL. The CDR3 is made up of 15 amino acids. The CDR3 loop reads CASSQGLAGTGELFF. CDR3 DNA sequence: TGCGCCAGCAGCCAAGGACTAGCTGGCACCGGGGAGCTGTTTTTT.

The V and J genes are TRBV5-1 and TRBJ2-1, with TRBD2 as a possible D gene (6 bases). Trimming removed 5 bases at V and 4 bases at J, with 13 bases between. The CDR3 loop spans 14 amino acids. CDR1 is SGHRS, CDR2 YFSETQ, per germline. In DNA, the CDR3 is TGCGCCAGCAGTGGGGGTAGCGGATACAATGAGCAGTTCTTC. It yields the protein CASSGGSGYNEQFF.

CDR3 DNA: TGTGCCAGCAGCTTGGTAGGCGCAGGGGTCATCTATGGCTACACCTTC. This encodes CASSLVGAGVIYGYTF. The chain links TRBV5-6 to TRBJ1-2; possibly TRBD1 for D (6 bases). Trimming removed 0 bases from V and 4 bases from J, with 16 bases in between. The CDR3 is 16 amino acids. Per germline, CDR1 SGHDT and CDR2 YYEEEE.

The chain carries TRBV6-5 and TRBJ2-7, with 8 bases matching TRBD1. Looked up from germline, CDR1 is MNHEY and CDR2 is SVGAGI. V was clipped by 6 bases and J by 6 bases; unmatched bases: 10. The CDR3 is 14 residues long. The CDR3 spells CASRSDRAGIEQYF. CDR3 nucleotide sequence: TGTGCCAGCAGATCGGACAGGGCTGGGATCGAGCAGTACTTC.

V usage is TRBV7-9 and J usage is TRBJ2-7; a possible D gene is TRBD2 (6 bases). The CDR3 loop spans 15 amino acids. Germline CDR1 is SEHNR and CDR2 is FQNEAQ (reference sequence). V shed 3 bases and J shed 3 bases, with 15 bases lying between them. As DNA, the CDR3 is TGTGCCAGCAGCTTTGGGGTCGCGGGATTCTACGAGCAGTACTTC. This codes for CASSFGVAGFYEQYF.

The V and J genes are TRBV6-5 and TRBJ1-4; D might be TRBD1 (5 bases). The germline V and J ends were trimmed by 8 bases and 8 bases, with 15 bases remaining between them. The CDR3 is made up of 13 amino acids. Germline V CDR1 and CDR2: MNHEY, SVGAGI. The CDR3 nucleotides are TGTGCCAGCTCCGGCGCGGGGGTGGAAAAACTGTTTTTT. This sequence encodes CASSGAGVEKLFF.

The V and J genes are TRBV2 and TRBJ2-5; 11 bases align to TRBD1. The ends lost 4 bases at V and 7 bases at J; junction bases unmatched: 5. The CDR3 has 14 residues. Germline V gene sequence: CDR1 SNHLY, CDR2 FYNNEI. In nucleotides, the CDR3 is TGTGCCAGCAGTGGGGACAGGGGGGTCGTGACCCAGTACTTC. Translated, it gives CASSGDRGVVTQYF.

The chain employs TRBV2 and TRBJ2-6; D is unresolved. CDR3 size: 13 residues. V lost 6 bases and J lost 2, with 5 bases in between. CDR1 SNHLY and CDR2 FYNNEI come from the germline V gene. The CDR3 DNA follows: TGTGCCAGCAGCGGTGCTGGGGCCAACGTCCTGACTTTC. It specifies CASSGAGANVLTF.

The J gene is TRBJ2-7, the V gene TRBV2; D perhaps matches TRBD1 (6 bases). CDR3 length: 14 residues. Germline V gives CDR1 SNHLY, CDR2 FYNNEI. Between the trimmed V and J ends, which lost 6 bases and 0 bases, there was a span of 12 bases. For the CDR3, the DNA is TGTGCCAGCAGCAAGACAGGCAGCTCCTACGAGCAGTACTTC. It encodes CASSKTGSSYEQYF.

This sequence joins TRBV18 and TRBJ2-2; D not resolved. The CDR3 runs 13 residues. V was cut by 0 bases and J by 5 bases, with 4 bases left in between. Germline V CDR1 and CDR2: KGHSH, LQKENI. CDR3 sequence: CASSPPLTGELFF. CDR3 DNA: TGTGCCAGCTCACCACCTTTAACCGGGGAGCTGTTTTTT.

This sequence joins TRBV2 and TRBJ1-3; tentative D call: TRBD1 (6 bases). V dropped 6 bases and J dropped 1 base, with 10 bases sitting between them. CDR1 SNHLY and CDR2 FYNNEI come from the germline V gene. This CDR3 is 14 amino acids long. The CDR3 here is CASREGVSGNTIYF. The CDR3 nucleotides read TGTGCCAGCAGAGAGGGGGTTTCTGGAAACACCATATATTTT.

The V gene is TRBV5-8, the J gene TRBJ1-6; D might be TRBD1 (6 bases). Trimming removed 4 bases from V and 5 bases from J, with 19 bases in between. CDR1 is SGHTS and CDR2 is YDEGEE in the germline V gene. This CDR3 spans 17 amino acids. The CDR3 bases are TGTGCCAGCAGCCGTGGTACAGGGCTTCTAAATAATTCACCCCTCCACTTT. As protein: CASSRGTGLLNNSPLHF.

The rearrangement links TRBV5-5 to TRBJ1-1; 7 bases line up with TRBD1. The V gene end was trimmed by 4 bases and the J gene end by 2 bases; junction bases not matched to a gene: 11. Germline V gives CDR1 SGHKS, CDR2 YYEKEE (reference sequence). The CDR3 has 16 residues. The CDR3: CASSNRPGGINTEAFF. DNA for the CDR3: TGTGCCAGCAGCAACCGACCAGGGGGTATCAACACTGAAGCTTTCTTT. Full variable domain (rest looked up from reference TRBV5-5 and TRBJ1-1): DAGVTQSPTHLIKTRGQQVTLRCSPISGHKSVSWYQQVLGQGPQFIFQYYEKEERGRGNFPDRFSARQFPNYSSELNVNALLLGDSALYLCASSNRPGGINTEAFFGQGTRLTVV.

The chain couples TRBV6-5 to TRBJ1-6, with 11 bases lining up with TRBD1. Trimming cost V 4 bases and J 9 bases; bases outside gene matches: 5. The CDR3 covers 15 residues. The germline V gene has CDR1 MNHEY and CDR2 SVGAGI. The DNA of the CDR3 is TGTGCCAGCAGTTCCGGGACAGGGGGACGTTCACCCCTCCACTTT. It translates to CASSSGTGGRSPLHF.

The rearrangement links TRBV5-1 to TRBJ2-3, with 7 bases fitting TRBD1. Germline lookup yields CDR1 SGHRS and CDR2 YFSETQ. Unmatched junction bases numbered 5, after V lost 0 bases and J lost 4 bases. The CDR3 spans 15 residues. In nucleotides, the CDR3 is TGCGCCAGCAGCTTGGAAGGGGGCGCGTCAGATACGCAGTATTTT. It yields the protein CASSLEGGASDTQYF.

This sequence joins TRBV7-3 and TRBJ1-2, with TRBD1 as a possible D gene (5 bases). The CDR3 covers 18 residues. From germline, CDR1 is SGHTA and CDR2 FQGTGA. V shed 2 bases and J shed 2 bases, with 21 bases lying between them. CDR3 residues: CASSLGLGRRGENYGYTF. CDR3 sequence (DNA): TGTGCCAGCAGCTTAGGTCTGGGCAGACGGGGGGAAAACTATGGCTACACCTTC.

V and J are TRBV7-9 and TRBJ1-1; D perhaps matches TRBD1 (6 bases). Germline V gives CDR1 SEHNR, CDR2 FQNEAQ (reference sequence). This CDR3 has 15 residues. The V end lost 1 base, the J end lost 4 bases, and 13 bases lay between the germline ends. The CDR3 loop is CASSLGQGSITEAFF. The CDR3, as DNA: TGTGCCAGCAGCTTAGGCCAGGGGTCAATCACTGAAGCTTTCTTT.